This TCR beta chain was sequenced in a study of CD8+ T cells in alopecia areata. The wider study: Treated patients swallowed 5 to 10 mg of oral tofacitinib twice daily. Findings and caveats of the study: Normal scalp showed lower clonality than lesional scalp, especially alopecia totalis/universalis. Sequencing of scalp samples also includes resident alphabeta T cells from normal skin. Among patients, TCR sharing was less clear than in mice, a difference possibly due in part to HLA diversity in the patient population.

Isolated RNA was reverse transcribed into cDNA used as the sequencing template. Data came from immunoSEQ multiplex PCR; TCRdb stores just in-frame clones and leaves some out. The data show 65,000 to 70,000 clones, approximately 64% seen once. Remarks on this clone: Antigen unknown.

Germline V CDR1 and CDR2: SQVTM, ANQGSEA. The length of the CDR3 is 12 residues. V was pared by 6 bases and J by 2 bases, with 2 bases of the junction left unmatched. The chain recombines TRBV29-1 with TRBJ2-7; 9 nucleotides agree with TRBD1. The sequenced sample was CD8+ T cells sorted from blood, obtained at week 0. This receptor was taken from a human donor with alopecia areata. CDR3 coding DNA: TGCAGCGTCCGACAGGGGGCCTACGAGCAGTACTTC. Encoded protein: CSVRQGAYEQYF.